The clone carrying this T cell receptor (beta chain) was detected only a few times. With 60 Vbeta and 13 Jbeta primers, the PCR was carried out. The repertoire was sequenced with immunoSEQ multiplex PCR; TCRdb's copy has only in-frame clones and lacks some. Of 120,000 or so clones in the sample, roughly a tenth are singletons; the top ten hold around 5%. This entry is derived from a study of cytomegalovirus exposure and HLA in healthy donors. The material sequenced was PBMCs. The TCR was taken from a woman in her late teens or twenties in good health and CMV-seropositive.

In nucleotides, the CDR3 is TGTGCCAGTAGTGCTAGCGGCCTGCCGGATGAGCAGTTCTTC. This gives the protein CASSASGLPDEQFF. This sequence joins TRBV19 and TRBJ2-1, with TRBD2 matching over 7 bases. The J segment lost 8 bases and the V segment lost 5 bases, leaving 9 bases of the junction unmatched. Germline V gives CDR1 LNHDA, CDR2 SQIVND (reference sequence). The CDR3 is made up of 14 amino acids.